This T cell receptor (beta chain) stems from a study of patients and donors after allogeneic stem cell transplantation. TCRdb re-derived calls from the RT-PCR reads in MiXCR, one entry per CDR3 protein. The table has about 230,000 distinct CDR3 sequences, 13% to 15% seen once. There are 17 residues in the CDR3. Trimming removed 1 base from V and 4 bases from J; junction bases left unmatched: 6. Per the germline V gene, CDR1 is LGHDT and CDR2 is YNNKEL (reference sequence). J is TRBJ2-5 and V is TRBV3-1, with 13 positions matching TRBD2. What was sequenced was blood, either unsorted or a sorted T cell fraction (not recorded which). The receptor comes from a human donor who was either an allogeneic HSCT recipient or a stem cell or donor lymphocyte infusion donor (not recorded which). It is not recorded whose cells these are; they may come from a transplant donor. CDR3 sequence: CASSQVRTSGGGETQYF. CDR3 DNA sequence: TGTGCCAGCAGCCAAGTTCGGACTAGCGGGGGCGGAGAGACCCAGTACTTC.